Following are 26 T cell receptor beta chains from one sample sequenced in a study of T cells in Graves' hyperthyroidism and ophthalmopathy. Using RNA transcripts as the source, TCR beta CDR3 regions were amplified. An initial round of RT-PCR targeting the TCR CDR3 relied on the HTBI primer set. TCRdb independently ran MiXCR on the multiplex PCR reads; one entry per CDR3 protein. Of 660,000 or so distinct CDR3 sequences in the sample, 20% were seen once. Sequencing was done on a sample of blood. Receptors originate from a man aged 25-40 years with Graves' ophthalmopathy.

This clonotype has ten or more counts. The chain links TRBV12-3 or TRBV12-4 to TRBJ2-1; D is perhaps TRBD2 (6 bases). V was cut by 4 bases and J by 8 bases, with 18 bases left in between. The CDR3 is made up of 15 amino acids. The CDR3 region has the DNA TGTGCCAGCAGTTGGAGGGAAGGTAGTGAGGATGAGCAGTTCTTC. Translated: CASSWREGSEDEQFF.

The chain recombines TRBV2 with TRBJ2-1; tentative D call: TRBD1 (5 bases). CDR3 length equals 13 residues. V lost 11 bases to trimming and J lost 7 bases, with 18 bases between them. From germline, CDR1 is SNHLY and CDR2 FYNNEI. CDR3 nucleotides: TGTGCCGGACACCTGGTAGGGGTGAATGAGCAGTTCTTC. It encodes CAGHLVGVNEQFF.

The sample holds many counts of this clonotype. The V call is TRBV6-1, the J call TRBJ2-7; 11 bases agree with TRBD1. In germline, CDR1 is MNHNS, CDR2 SASEGT. The CDR3 spans 14 residues. J gave up 6 bases and V 4 bases, and 5 bases lay outside the gene matches. The CDR3 DNA follows: TGTGCCAGCAGTGCCCGGGACAGGGGGGGCGAGCAGTACTTC. Translation gives CASSARDRGGEQYF.

At least ten counts were recorded for this clonotype. This sequence joins TRBV6-2 or TRBV6-3 and TRBJ2-1; possible D gene TRBD2, 6 bases. V lost 0 bases and J 0 bases, leaving 15 bases between the germline ends. The CDR3 has 18 residues. Germline CDR1 MNHEY, CDR2 SVGEGT. CDR3 coding DNA: TGTGCCAGCAGTTACTCGACTGGGGGGATGAGCTCCTACAATGAGCAGTTCTTC. The encoded protein is CASSYSTGGMSSYNEQFF.

CDR3 in amino acids: CASSPDEENEKLFF. The CDR3 DNA follows: TGTGCCAGCAGCCCCGATGAAGAGAATGAAAAACTGTTTTTT. The rearrangement uses TRBV7-8 and TRBJ1-4, with D unclear. Per the germline V gene, CDR1 is SGHVS and CDR2 is FQNEAQ. V was pared by 5 bases and J by 5 bases, with 12 bases between. The CDR3 runs to 14 residues.

The table lists this clonotype with many counts. DNA for the CDR3: TGTGCCAGCAGCTCCACAGCGGGAGACTACGAGCAGTACTTC. The encoded protein is CASSSTAGDYEQYF. V and J are TRBV11-2 and TRBJ2-7; 8 nucleotides line up with TRBD2. This CDR3 comprises 14 residues. The V gene end was trimmed by 4 bases and the J gene end by 3 bases; junction bases not matched to a gene: 5. CDR1 and CDR2 (germline): SGHAT, FQNNGV.

This clonotype was counted ten times or more. This chain links TRBV12-3 or TRBV12-4 with TRBJ2-3; 12 bases fit TRBD2. The CDR3 length is 17 residues. V gave up 1 base and J gave up 2 bases; unmatched junction bases: 4. CDR3 sequence: CASSLEGLAGNTDTQYF. In DNA form, the CDR3 reads TGTGCCAGCAGTTTAGAAGGACTAGCGGGGAACACAGATACGCAGTATTTT.

The V and J genes are TRBV12-3 or TRBV12-4 and TRBJ1-6, with 8 bases matching TRBD1. This CDR3 spans 15 amino acids. Germline trimming cut 3 bases from V and 6 bases from J; bases unmatched to any gene: 4. CDR3 sequence: CASSLTGESNSPLHF. DNA for the CDR3: TGTGCCAGCAGTTTGACAGGGGAGAGTAATTCACCCCTCCACTTT.

This clonotype was observed a few times. Mismatch with germline at one junction end may stem from a read error. The chain employs TRBV4-1 and TRBJ2-7; 14 bases map to TRBD2. Germline V CDR1 and CDR2: MGHRA, YSYEKL. CDR3 length: 15 amino acids. The CDR3, as DNA: TGCGCCAGCAGACAAGGACTAGCGGGAGGCTACGAGCAGTACTTC. This codes for CASRQGLAGGYEQYF.

Points on this clonotype: One base away lies a much larger clone, so this may be a sequencing read error. This chain connects TRBV20-1 to TRBJ1-1, with D uncertain. The V gene lost 0 bases and the J gene lost 1 base, with 12 bases spanning the gap. Germline CDR1 and CDR2: DFQATT and SNEGSKA (reference sequence). The CDR3 extends over 15 amino acids. In DNA form, the CDR3 reads TGCAGTGCTAGAGATCGAGTGGGAAAGAACACTGAAGCTTTCTTT. Its protein is CSARDRVGKNTEAFF.

The sample holds one count of this clonotype. This chain links TRBV5-5 with TRBJ2-7; D is uncertain. Deletions cut 1 base from V and 3 bases from J, with 17 bases between. Germline CDR1 SGHKS, CDR2 YYEKEE (reference sequence). The CDR3 length is 16 residues. This CDR3 is CASSLKAEALLYEQYF. CDR3 sequence (DNA): TGTGCCAGCAGCTTGAAGGCGGAAGCCCTCCTCTACGAGCAGTACTTC.

This clonotype was recorded at least ten times. V gene TRBV2 combines with J gene TRBJ1-1; no clear D gene. CDR3 length equals 10 residues. The germline V gene has CDR1 SNHLY and CDR2 FYNNEI. Trimming removed 11 bases at V and 1 base at J, with 5 bases between. CDR3 DNA sequence: TGTGCCTCGGCGAACACTGAAGCTTTCTTT. This encodes CASANTEAFF.

This clonotype was seen more than once but under ten times. V usage is TRBV4-1 and J usage is TRBJ1-2, with D possibly being TRBD1 (6 bases). This CDR3 contains 17 residues. CDR1 MGHRA and CDR2 YSYEKL come from the germline V gene. V lost 1 base to trimming and J lost 2 bases, with 17 bases between them. CDR3: CASSQGGHVDLNYGYTF. The CDR3 bases are TGCGCCAGCAGCCAAGGGGGACATGTGGATCTCAACTATGGCTACACCTTC.

V usage is TRBV19 and J usage is TRBJ2-1, with TRBD1 identical over 7 bases. This CDR3 spans 14 amino acids. Looked up from germline, CDR1 is LNHDA and CDR2 is SQIVND (reference sequence). With 10 bases clipped from V and 6 bases from J, the junction kept 12 bases outside the gene matches. The CDR3 DNA reads TGTGCCACAACGGGACAGCCATCTCTCAATGAGCAGTTCTTC. As protein: CATTGQPSLNEQFF. Variable domain in full (rest from reference TRBV19 and TRBJ2-1): DGGITQSPKYLFRKEGQNVTLSCEQNLNHDAMYWYRQDPGQGLRLIYYSQIVNDFQKGDIAEGYSVSREKKESFPLTVTSAQKNPTAFYLCATTGQPSLNEQFFGPGTRLTVL.

Concerning this clonotype: This may be a read error: a much more frequent sequence differs by one nucleotide. The chain combines TRBV3-1 with TRBJ2-1; D unclear. The CDR3 runs to 13 residues. V shed 0 bases and J shed 11 bases, with 11 bases lying between them. The V gene's germline CDR1 is LGHDT and CDR2 YNNKEL (reference sequence). This chain's CDR3 is CASSQDMRNKQFF. DNA for the CDR3: TGTGCCAGCAGCCAAGATATGAGGAATAAGCAGTTCTTC.

The table lists this clonotype with many counts. V is TRBV11-2 and J is TRBJ2-5; D unresolved. With 5 bases removed from V and 1 base from J, the gap between germline ends came to 11 bases. Germline V gene data show CDR1 as SGHAT and CDR2 as FQNNGV. The length of the CDR3 is 14 residues. CDR3 nucleotide sequence: TGTGCCAGCAGCCCTCAGTTCCTCCAAGAGACCCAGTACTTC. Amino acids: CASSPQFLQETQYF.

The chain recombines TRBV19 with TRBJ2-5, with D uncertain. Germline V gene lookup returns CDR1 LNHDA and CDR2 SQIVND (reference sequence). The CDR3 covers 13 residues. Trimming took off 3 bases at V and 5 bases at J, with 10 bases between the two ends. The CDR3 loop reads CASSIDQMETQYF. The CDR3 nucleotides are TGTGCCAGTAGTATTGATCAGATGGAGACCCAGTACTTC.

This clonotype turned up a few times. The chain recombines TRBV27 with TRBJ2-5, with a weak D call TRBD1 (5 bases). CDR3 length equals 13 residues. Germline-derived CDR1 and CDR2 are MNHEY and SMNVEV (reference sequence). V lost 2 bases and J lost 8, with 12 bases in between. CDR3 amino acids: CASSLLGGATQYF. The CDR3 bases are TGTGCCAGCAGTTTACTAGGTGGGGCCACCCAGTACTTC.

This clonotype appeared many times. The chain is built from TRBV5-1 and TRBJ2-3; 13 nucleotides agree with TRBD2. V lost 1 base, J lost 0 bases, and 8 bases stayed unmatched. CDR3 length: 19 amino acids. Germline loops: CDR1 SGHRS, CDR2 YFSETQ. In nucleotides, the CDR3 is TGCGCCAGCAGCTTGCCCGGGACTAGCGGGATATCTAGCACAGATACGCAGTATTTT. It codes for CASSLPGTSGISSTDTQYF.

There are many counts of this clonotype. A much bigger clone sits one base away, suggesting this may be a read error. The CDR3 nucleotides are TGTGCCAGCAGTGCTAGCGGGACCTACGAGCAGTACTTC. Translating gives CASSASGTYEQYF. The V gene is TRBV2, the J gene TRBJ2-7; 9 bases match TRBD2. The CDR3 is made up of 13 amino acids. In germline, CDR1 is SNHLY, CDR2 FYNNEI. The junction had 0 bases not matched to a gene; V was cut back by 4 bases and J by 2 bases. Full variable domain (rest looked up from reference TRBV2 and TRBJ2-7): EPEVTQTPSHQVTQMGQEVILRCVPISNHLYFYWYRQILGQKVEFLVSFYNNEISEKSEIFDDQFSVERPDGSNFTLKIRSTKLEDSAMYFCASSASGTYEQYFGPGTRLTVT.

This CDR3 reads CASSLGQGRIYEQYF. The CDR3 bases are TGTGCCAGCAGTTTAGGACAGGGGAGGATTTACGAGCAGTACTTC. The chain couples TRBV12-3 or TRBV12-4 to TRBJ2-7; 8 bases line up with TRBD1. J lost 4 bases, V lost 1 base, and 6 bases had no gene match. The CDR3 is made up of 15 amino acids.

About this clonotype: A single base separates this from a much larger clone, so it may be a read error. The CDR3 loop reads CANTRKFRNQPQHF. The CDR3, as DNA: TGTGCCAACACCCGGAAATTTCGGAATCAGCCCCAGCATTTT. This chain connects TRBV28 to TRBJ1-5; D unresolved. The germline CDR1 and CDR2 sequences are MDHEN and SYDVKM. Trimming took off 10 bases at V and 4 bases at J, with 17 bases between the two ends. The length of the CDR3 is 14 residues.

This clonotype was counted ten times or more. The chain employs TRBV10-3 and TRBJ2-5; 9 nucleotides agree with TRBD2. Trimming took 6 bases from V and 4 from J; bases not matched to a gene: 3. The CDR3 has 13 residues. Germline CDR1 reads ENHRY; CDR2 reads SYGVKD. The CDR3 is CAISGTSRETQYF. CDR3 coding DNA: TGTGCCATCAGCGGGACTAGCCGAGAGACCCAGTACTTC.

This clonotype has only a few counts. The chain combines TRBV20-1 with TRBJ2-7; D unclear. Germline values: CDR1 DFQATT, CDR2 SNEGSKA (reference sequence). The V end was cut by 3 bases, the J end by 3 bases, with 9 bases between. The CDR3 length is 12 residues. CDR3 DNA sequence: TGCAGTGCTAGGGGGTCCTACTACGAGCAGTACTTC. Amino acid sequence: CSARGSYYEQYF.

This clonotype was recorded at least ten times. The chain joins TRBV12-3 or TRBV12-4 to TRBJ1-2; D uncertain. Trimming left V 4 bases short and J 3 bases short, with 12 bases between. There are 14 residues in the CDR3. CDR3 in amino acids: CASSSAGSDYGYTF. In DNA form, the CDR3 reads TGTGCCAGCAGTTCCGCGGGATCTGACTATGGCTACACCTTC.

The table lists this clonotype with many counts. The chain recombines TRBV30 with TRBJ1-2; 7 nucleotides agree with TRBD1. Germline lookup yields CDR1 GTSNPN and CDR2 SVGIG (reference sequence). CDR3 length: 13 amino acids. Losses at the gene ends were 3 bases for V and 6 bases for J; bases not matched to a gene: 7. The CDR3 loop is CAWSDGTANGYTF. CDR3 in DNA: TGTGCCTGGAGCGACGGGACAGCTAATGGCTACACCTTC.